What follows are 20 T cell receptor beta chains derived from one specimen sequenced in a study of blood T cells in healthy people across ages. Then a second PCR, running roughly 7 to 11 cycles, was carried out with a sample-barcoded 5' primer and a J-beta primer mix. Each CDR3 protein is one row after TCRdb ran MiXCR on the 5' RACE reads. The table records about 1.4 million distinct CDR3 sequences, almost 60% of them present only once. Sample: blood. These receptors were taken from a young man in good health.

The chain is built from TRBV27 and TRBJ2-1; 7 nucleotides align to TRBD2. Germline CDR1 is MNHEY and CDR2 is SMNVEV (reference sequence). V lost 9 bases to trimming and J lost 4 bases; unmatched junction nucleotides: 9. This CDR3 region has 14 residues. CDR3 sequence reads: CASHGGTAYNEQFF. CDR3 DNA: TGTGCCAGTCACGGGGGGACCGCTTACAATGAGCAGTTCTTC.

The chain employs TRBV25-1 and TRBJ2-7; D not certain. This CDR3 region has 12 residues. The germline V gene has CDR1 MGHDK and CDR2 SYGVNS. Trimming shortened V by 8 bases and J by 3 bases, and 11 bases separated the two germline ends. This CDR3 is CASAVTHYEQYF. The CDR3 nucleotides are TGTGCCAGCGCTGTAACTCACTACGAGCAGTACTTC.

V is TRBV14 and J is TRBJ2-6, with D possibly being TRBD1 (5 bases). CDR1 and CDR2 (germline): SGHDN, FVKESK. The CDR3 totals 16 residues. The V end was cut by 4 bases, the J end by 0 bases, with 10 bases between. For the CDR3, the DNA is TGTGCCAGCAGCCCCATAGACAGCTCTGGGGCCAACGTCCTGACTTTC. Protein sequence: CASSPIDSSGANVLTF.

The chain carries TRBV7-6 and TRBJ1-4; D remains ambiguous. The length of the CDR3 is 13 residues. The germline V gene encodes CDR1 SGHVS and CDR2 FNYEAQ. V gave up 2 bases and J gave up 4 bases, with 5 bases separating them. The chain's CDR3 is CASSLWDNEKLFF. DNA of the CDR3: TGTGCCAGCAGCTTATGGGATAATGAAAAACTGTTTTTT.

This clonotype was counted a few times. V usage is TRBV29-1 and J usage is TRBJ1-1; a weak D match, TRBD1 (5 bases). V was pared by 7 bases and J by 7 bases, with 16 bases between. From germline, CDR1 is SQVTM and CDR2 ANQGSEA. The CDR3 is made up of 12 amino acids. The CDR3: CSADGAGCEAFF. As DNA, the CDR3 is TGCAGCGCGGACGGAGCAGGGTGTGAAGCTTTCTTT.

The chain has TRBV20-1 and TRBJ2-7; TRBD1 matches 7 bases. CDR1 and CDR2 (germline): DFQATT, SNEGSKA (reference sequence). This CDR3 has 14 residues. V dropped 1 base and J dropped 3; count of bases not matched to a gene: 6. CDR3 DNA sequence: TGCAGTGCTAGAGGTGGGACAGCCAACTACGAGCAGTACTTC. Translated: CSARGGTANYEQYF.

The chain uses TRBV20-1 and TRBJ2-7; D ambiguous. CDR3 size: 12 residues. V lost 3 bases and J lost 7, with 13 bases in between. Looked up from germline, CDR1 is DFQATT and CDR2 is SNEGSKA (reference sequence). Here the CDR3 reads CSASSRLREQYF. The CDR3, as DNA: TGCAGTGCTAGCTCCCGCCTGCGGGAGCAGTACTTC.

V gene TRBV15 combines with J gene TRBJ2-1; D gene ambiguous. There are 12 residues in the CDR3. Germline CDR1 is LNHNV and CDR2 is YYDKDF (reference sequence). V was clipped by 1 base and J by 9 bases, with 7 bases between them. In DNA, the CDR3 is TGTGCCACCAGCAGAGGTTGGGGTGAGCAGTTCTTC. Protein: CATSRGWGEQFF.

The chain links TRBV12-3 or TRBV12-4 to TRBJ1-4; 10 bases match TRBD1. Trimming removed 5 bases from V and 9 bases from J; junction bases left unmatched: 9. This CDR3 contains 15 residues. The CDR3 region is CASSPSGTGVKKLFF. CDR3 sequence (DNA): TGTGCCAGCAGTCCCTCCGGGACAGGGGTGAAAAAACTGTTTTTT.

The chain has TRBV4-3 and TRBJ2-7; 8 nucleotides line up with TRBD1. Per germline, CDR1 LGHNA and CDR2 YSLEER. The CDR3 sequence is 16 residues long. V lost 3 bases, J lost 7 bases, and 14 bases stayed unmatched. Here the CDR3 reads CASSQAQGGFIDEQYF. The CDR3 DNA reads TGCGCCAGCAGCCAGGCACAGGGGGGTTTTATCGATGAGCAGTACTTC.

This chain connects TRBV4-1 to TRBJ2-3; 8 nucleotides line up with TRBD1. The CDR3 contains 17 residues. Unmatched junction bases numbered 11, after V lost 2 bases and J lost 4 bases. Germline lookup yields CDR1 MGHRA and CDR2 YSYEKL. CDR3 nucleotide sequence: TGCGCCAGCAGCCAAAGAATACAGGGGGTGTCCCCAGATACGCAGTATTTT. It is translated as CASSQRIQGVSPDTQYF.

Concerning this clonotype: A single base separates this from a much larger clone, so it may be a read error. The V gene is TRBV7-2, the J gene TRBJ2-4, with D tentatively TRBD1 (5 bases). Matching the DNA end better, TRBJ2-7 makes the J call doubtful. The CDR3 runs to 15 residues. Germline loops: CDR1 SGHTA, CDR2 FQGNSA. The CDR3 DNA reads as TGTGCCAGCGGCCCGGCTATTGGGGCGCTCAGCGAGCAGTACTTC. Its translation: CASGPAIGALSEQYF.

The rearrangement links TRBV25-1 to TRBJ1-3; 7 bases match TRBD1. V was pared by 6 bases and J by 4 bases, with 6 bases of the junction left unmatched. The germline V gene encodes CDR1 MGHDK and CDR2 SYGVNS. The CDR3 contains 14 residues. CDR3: CASRETGVGNTIYF. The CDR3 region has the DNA TGTGCCAGCAGGGAAACAGGGGTAGGAAACACCATATATTTT. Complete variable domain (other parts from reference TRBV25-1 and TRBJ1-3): EADIYQTPRYLVIGTGKKITLECSQTMGHDKMYWYQQDPGMELHLIHYSYGVNSTEKGDLSSESTVSRIRTEHFPLTLESARPSHTSQYLCASRETGVGNTIYFGEGSWLTVV.

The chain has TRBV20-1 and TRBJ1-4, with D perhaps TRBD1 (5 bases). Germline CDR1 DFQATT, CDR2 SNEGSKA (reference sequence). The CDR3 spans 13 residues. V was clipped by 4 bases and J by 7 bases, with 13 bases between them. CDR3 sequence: CSATGSDGEKLFF. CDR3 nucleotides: TGCAGTGCTACAGGGAGCGACGGTGAAAAACTGTTTTTT.

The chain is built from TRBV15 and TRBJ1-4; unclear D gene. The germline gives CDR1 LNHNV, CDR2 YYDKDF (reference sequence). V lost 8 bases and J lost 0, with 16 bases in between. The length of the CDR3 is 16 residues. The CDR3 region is CATGNSRVATNEKLFF. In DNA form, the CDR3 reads TGTGCCACCGGTAATTCGAGGGTTGCAACTAATGAAAAACTGTTTTTT. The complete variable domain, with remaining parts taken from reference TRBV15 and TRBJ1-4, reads DAMVIQNPRYQVTQFGKPVTLSCSQTLNHNVMYWYQQKSSQAPKLLFHYYDKDFNNEADTPDNFQSRRPNTSFCFLDIRSPGLGDTAMYLCATGNSRVATNEKLFFGSGTQLSVL.

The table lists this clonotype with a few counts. In DNA, the CDR3 is TGCAGTGCTAGTCCTTTAGCGGGGGGAGGGGCCGGGGAGCTGTTTTTT. Residues: CSASPLAGGGAGELFF. V usage is TRBV20-1 and J usage is TRBJ2-2; 10 bases line up with TRBD2. The germline CDR1 and CDR2 sequences are DFQATT and SNEGSKA (reference sequence). The CDR3 runs 16 residues. The ends lost 3 bases at V and 6 bases at J; junction bases unmatched: 10.

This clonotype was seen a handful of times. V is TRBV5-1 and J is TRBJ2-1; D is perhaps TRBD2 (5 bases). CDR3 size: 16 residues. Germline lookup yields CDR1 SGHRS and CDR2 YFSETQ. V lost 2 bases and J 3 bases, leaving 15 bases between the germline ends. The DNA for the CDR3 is TGCGCCAGCAGCTTACTATCTGCGGCGGGCTACAATGAGCAGTTCTTC. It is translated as CASSLLSAAGYNEQFF.

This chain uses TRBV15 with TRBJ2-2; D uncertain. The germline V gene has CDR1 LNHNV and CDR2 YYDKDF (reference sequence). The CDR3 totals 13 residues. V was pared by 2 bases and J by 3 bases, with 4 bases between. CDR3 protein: CATSRTHTGELFF. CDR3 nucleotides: TGTGCCACCAGCAGAACCCACACCGGGGAGCTGTTTTTT.

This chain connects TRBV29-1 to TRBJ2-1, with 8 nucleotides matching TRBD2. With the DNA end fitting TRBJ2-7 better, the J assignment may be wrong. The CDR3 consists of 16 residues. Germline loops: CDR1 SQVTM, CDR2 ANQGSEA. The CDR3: CSVEEPGTRPYNEQYF. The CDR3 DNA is TGCAGCGTTGAAGAGCCAGGGACTAGACCATACAATGAGCAGTACTTC.

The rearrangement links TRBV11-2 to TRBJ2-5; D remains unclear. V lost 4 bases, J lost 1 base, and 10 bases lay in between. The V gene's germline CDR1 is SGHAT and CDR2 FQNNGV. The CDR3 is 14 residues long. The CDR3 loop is CASSSHWGQETQYF. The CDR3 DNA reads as TGTGCCAGCAGCTCACATTGGGGCCAAGAGACCCAGTACTTC.